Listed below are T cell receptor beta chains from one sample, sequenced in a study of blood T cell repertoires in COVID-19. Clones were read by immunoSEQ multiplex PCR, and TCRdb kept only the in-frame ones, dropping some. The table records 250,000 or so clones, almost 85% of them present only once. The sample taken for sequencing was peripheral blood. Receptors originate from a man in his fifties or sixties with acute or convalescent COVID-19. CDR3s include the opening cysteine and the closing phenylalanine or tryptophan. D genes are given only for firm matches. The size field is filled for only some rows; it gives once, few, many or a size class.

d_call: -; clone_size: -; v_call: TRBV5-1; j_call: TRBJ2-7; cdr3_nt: TGCGCCAGCAGCTCCACCGCAGGGGTCTCCTACGAGCAGTACTTC; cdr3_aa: CASSSTAGVSYEQYF
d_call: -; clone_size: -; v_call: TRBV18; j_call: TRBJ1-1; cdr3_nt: TGTGCCAGCTCACCAGCTGTAGTGATCAACCTCCGTACTGAAGCTTTCTTT; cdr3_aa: CASSPAVVINLRTEAFF
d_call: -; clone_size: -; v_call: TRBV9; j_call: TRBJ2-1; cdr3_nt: TGTGCCAGCAGCGTAGTTCCGTCCTACAATGAGCAGTTCTTC; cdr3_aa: CASSVVPSYNEQFF
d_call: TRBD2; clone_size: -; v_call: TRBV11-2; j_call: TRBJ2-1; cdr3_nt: TGTGCCAGCAGTATTAGGGTAGCGGGGAAGCAGTTCTTC; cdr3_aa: CASSIRVAGKQFF
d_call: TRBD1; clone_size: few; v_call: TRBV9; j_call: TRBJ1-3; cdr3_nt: TGTGCCAGCAGCGTCACCGGGACAGGGTCATTTGCTGGAAACACCATATATTTT; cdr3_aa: CASSVTGTGSFAGNTIYF
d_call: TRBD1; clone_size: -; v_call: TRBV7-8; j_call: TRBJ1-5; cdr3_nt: TGTGCCAGCAGCTGGGACAGGGGGCCGGGTCAGCCCCAGCATTTT; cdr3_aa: CASSWDRGPGQPQHF
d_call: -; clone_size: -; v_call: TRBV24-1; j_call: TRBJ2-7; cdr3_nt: TGTGCCACCATACTCCGCACCGGGTCCACCTACCGGTCCTACGAGCAGTACTTC; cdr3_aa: CATILRTGSTYRSYEQYF
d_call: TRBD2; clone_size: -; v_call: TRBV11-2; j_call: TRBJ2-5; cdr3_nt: TGTGCCAGCAGCTTTTTCGGGGGGGCCGTTCCAGGGACCCAGTACTTC; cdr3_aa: CASSFFGGAVPGTQYF
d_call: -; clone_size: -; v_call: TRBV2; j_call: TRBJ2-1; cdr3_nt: TGTGCCAGCCAACCGGCAGCGCGGTACAATGAGCAGTTCTTC; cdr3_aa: CASQPAARYNEQFF
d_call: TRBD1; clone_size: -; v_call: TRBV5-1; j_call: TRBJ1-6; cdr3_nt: TGCGCCAGCAGCTACTCCGGGACAGGGCTTGGGTCACCCCTCCACTTT; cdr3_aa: CASSYSGTGLGSPLHF
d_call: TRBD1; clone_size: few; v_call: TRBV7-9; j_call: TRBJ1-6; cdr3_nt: TGTGCCAGCAGCCCGGGCGGCCGCCGGGACAGTAATTCACCCCTCCACTTT; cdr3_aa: CASSPGGRRDSNSPLHF
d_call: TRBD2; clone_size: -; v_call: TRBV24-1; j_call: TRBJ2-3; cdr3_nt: TGTGCCACCAGTGTCGGGACTATATTCACAGATACGCAGTATTTT; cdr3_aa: CATSVGTIFTDTQYF
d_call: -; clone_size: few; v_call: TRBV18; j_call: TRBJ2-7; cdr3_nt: TGTGCCAGCTCACCACCAGGACAGCGCTATCTGAAATCCTCCTACGAGCAGTACTTC; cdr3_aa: CASSPPGQRYLKSSYEQYF
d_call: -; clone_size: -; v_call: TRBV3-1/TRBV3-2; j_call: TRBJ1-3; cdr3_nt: TGTGCCAGCACCATAACGACGGGTAGGGAGGACACCATATATTTT; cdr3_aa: CASTITTGREDTIYF
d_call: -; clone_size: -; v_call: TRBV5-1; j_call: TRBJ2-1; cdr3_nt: TGCGCCAGCAGCTTGGTTGGAGGCAATGAGCAGTTCTTC; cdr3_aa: CASSLVGGNEQFF
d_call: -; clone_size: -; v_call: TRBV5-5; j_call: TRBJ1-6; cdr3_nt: TGTGCCAGCAGCTACAGGGTAGGGAATTCACCCCTCCACTTT; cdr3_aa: CASSYRVGNSPLHF
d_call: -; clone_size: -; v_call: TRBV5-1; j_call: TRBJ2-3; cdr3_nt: TGCGCCAGCAGGGAGATGGCCCGGGATACGCAGTATTTT; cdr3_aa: CASREMARDTQYF
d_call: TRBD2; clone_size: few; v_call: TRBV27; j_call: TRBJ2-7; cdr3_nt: TGTGCCAGCAGTTTAAGGGAGACGCCCAGCGGGAGGGCCTCCTACGAGCAGTACTTC; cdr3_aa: CASSLRETPSGRASYEQYF
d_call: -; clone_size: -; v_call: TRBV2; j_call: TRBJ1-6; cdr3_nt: TGTGCCAGCAGGCACAGCAATAATTCACCCCTCCACTTT; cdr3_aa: CASRHSNNSPLHF
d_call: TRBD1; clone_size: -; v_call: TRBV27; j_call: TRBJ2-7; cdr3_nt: TGTGCCAGCAGTACCCCCCGGGACAGGGCCTACGAGCAGTACTTC; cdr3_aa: CASSTPRDRAYEQYF
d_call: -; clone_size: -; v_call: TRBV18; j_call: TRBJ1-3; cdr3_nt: TGTGCCAGCTCACCGAACAGCCTTTTAGGAGGAAACACCATATATTTT; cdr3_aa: CASSPNSLLGGNTIYF
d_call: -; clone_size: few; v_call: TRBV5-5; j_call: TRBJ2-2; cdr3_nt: TGTGCCAGCAGCCCCTTTGACTGGAGCGGGGAGCTGTTTTTT; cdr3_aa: CASSPFDWSGELFF
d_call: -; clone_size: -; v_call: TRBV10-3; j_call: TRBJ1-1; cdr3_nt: TGTGCCATCAGTGAGATGAGGGACACTGAAGCTTTCTTT; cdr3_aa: CAISEMRDTEAFF
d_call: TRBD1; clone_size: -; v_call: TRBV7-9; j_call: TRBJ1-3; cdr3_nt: TGTGCCAGCAGCTCACCAGGAGGGGGCGGTGGAAACACCATATATTTT; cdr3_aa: CASSSPGGGGGNTIYF
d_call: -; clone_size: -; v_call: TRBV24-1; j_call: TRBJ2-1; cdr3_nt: TGTGCCACCAGTGATTTAGCCGCCTACGATGAGCAGTTCTTC; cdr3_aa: CATSDLAAYDEQFF
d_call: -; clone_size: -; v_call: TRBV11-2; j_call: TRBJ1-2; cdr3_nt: TGTGCCAGCAGCTTAGACCGAGGGGGGGTGGGCTACACCTTC; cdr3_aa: CASSLDRGGVGYTF
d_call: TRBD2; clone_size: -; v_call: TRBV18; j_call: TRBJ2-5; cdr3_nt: TGTGCCAGCTCACCTAGAACTAGCGCGGAGACCCAGTACTTC; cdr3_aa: CASSPRTSAETQYF
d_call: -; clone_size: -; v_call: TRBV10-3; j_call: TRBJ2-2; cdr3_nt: TGTGCCACCCGTAGGACATTAGAAACCGGGGAGCTGTTTTTT; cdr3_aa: CATRRTLETGELFF
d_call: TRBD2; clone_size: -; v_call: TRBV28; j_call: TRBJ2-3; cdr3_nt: TGTGCCAGCAGTTTTGCTAGCGGGAGCACAGATACGCAGTATTTT; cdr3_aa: CASSFASGSTDTQYF
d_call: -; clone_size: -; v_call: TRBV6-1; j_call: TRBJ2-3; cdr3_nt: TGTGCCAGCAGTGAAGGGTGGGCGTGGACAGATACGCAGTATTTT; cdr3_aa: CASSEGWAWTDTQYF
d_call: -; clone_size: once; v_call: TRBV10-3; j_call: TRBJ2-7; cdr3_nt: TGTGCCATCAGTGGGTTGGGAGAGAAGGACTACGAGCAGTACTTC; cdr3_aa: CAISGLGEKDYEQYF